This T cell receptor beta chain appears in the sequencing data of a study of blood T cell repertoires in COVID-19. Sequenced by immunoSEQ multiplex PCR; TCRdb stores in-frame clones only, minus some. There are about 380,000 clones in the sample; approximately 90% occur only once, and more than 0.95% lies in the top ten. This CDR3 spans 15 amino acids. V shed 5 bases and J shed 5 bases, with 18 bases lying between them. Germline V gives CDR1 SGHTA, CDR2 FQGNSA. The chain couples TRBV7-2 to TRBJ1-1; a possible D gene is TRBD1 (6 bases). The sequenced sample consisted of PBMCs or T cells enriched from blood (not recorded which). The sequence derives from a woman younger than 30 who had recovered from COVID-19. The CDR3 bases are TGTGCCAGCAGCCCCGATCAGGGGCCCGGTACTGAAGCTTTCTTT. As protein: CASSPDQGPGTEAFF.